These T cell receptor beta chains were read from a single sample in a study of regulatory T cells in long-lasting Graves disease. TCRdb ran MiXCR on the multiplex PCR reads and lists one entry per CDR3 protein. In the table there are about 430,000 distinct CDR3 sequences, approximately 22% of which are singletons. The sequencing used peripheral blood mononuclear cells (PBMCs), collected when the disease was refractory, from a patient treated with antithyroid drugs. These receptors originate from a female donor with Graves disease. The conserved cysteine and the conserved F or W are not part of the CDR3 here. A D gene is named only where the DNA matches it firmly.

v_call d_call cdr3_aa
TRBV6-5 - ASSYSRDTYEQY
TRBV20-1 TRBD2 SAQRGGGLALAGERLHRYEQY
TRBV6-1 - ASSEGRTNSYEQY
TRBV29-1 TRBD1 SGLTGADEQF
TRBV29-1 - SVGGGSYEQY
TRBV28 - ASEFSAQSYNEQF
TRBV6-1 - ASTQQETQY
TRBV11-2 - ASSLVSINEQF
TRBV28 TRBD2 ASSPAGGGTQETQY
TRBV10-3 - AISETYEQY
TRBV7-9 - AIWAGTNTEAF
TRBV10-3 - AISDSDLTYEQY
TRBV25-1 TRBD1 ASSDWGQGTEAF
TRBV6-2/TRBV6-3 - ASSYSFGGSEQY
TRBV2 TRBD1 ASRLLRDSGETQY
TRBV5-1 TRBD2 ASSLGGSWELF
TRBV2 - ASSLGPETQY
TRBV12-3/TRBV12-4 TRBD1 ASNRDGTGNTEAF
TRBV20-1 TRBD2 SARSTLAGGSYNEQF
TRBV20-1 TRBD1 SARGDRADQPQH
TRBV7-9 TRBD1 ASRPGDRGGEQY
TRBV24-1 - ATRGSGTSYFEAF
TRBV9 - ASSVGLLSNTGELF
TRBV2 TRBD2 ASRPGLAGVSSYNEQF
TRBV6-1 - ASTGRAEQPQH
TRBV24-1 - ASTSGTTQETQY
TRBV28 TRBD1 ASSRDRGLTYEQY
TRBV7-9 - ASSSRVLVGAEAF
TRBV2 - ATQQGGNQPQH
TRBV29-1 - SVPGIGTGELF
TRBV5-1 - ASSRRGSGANVLT
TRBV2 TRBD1 ASSDGFDRED
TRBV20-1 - SARDPGGQHQPQH
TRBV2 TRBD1 ASSEQRQGATGELF
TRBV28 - ASRTGTALNTEAF
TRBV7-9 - ASSIGKSYEQY
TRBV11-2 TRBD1 ASSRTGVREEKLF
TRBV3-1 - ASSQDQLGRERDEQY
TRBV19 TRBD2 ASSIPGGPYEQY
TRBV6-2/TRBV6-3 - ASTTQEGPSYEQY
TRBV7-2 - ASSLGPQGGEAF
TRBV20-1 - SANTPGNTEAF